This TCR beta chain comes out of a study of technical replicates of blood from a handful of donors. The assay was immunoSEQ multiplex PCR, and TCRdb's table has in-frame clones only and misses some. The table has approximately 68,000 clones, 95% to 97% seen once. V was clipped by 8 bases and J by 8 bases, with 13 bases between them. CDR1 MNHEY and CDR2 SMNVEV come from the germline V gene (reference sequence). This CDR3 is built from 12 residues. Input material: T cells isolated from PBMCs. This receptor was taken from a human donor in good health. The rearrangement joins TRBV27 to TRBJ2-1; D unclear. CDR3 protein: CASRTSRYEQFF. For the CDR3, the DNA is TGTGCCAGCCGCACTTCTAGGTATGAGCAGTTCTTC.